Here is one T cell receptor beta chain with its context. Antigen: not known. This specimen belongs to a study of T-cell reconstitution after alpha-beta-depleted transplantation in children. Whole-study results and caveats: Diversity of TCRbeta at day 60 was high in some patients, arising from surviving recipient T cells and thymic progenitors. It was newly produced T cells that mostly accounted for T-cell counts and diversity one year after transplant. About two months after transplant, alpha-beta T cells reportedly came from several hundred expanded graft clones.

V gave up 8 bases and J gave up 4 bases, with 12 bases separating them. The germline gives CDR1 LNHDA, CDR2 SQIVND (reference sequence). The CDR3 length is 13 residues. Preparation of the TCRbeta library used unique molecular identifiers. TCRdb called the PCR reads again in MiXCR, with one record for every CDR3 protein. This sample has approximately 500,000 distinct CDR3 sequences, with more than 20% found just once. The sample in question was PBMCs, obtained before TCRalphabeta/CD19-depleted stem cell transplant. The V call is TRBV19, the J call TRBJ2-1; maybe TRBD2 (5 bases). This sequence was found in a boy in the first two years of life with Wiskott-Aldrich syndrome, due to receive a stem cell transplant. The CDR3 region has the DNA TGTGCCAGTCGCGAGGGTCCGTACAATGAGCAGTTCTTC. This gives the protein CASREGPYNEQFF.